These 31 T cell receptor beta chains came from one sample sequenced in a study of T cell responses to AZD1222 COVID-19 vaccine. Here immunoSEQ multiplex PCR was the method, and the copy in TCRdb shows in-frame clones only, minus some. Of 110,000 to 150,000 clones in the sample, 70% to 90% were seen once. Sequenced material: peripheral blood, taken on day 0 of AZD1222 vaccination. Receptors originate from an adult in good health.

CDR3 loop: CASRRTGRHEQYF. In DNA, the CDR3 is TGTGCCAGCAGAAGAACAGGGAGACACGAGCAGTACTTC. The chain recombines TRBV12-3 or TRBV12-4 with TRBJ2-7, with D possibly matching TRBD1 (6 bases). The V gene lost 6 bases and the J gene lost 5 bases, with 14 bases spanning the gap. The CDR3 runs to 13 residues.

The chain couples TRBV3-1 (or the pseudogene TRBV3-2) to TRBJ2-7; 7 nucleotides line up with TRBD1. The V gene's germline CDR1 is LGHDT and CDR2 YNNKEL (reference sequence). CDR3 size: 13 residues. Trimming at V came to 4 bases and at J to 3 bases, leaving 3 bases not matched to a gene. This chain's CDR3 is CASSPSGGYEQYF. DNA of the CDR3: TGTGCCAGCAGCCCCTCAGGGGGCTACGAGCAGTACTTC.

The genes are TRBV6-5 and TRBJ1-2, with TRBD1 as a possible D gene (6 bases). Germline CDR1 and CDR2: MNHEY and SVGAGI. V was shortened by 5 bases and J by 6 bases, with 13 bases between the two germline ends. The CDR3 has 13 residues. CDR3 in amino acids: CASSLGPGDGYTF. CDR3 sequence (DNA): TGTGCCAGCAGTCTAGGGCCAGGGGATGGCTACACCTTC.

This chain joins TRBV21-1 and TRBJ1-1. TRBV21-1 is shown as a pseudogene. The CDR3 spans 16 residues. The CDR3, as DNA: TGTGCCAGCAGCCTACCCGACGGGGGCTTGGGCACTGAAGCTTTCTTT. Translation gives CASSLPDGGLGTEAFF.

This chain connects TRBV7-8 to TRBJ1-6; D possibly corresponds to TRBD1 (6 bases). V was pared by 2 bases and J by 0 bases, with 11 bases between. CDR1 SGHVS and CDR2 FQNEAQ come from the germline V gene. The CDR3 runs 17 residues. CDR3 protein: CASSLQGKRSYNSPLHF. CDR3 coding DNA: TGTGCCAGCAGCTTACAGGGGAAGCGCTCCTATAATTCACCCCTCCACTTT.

The rearrangement links TRBV7-3 to TRBJ2-1, with a possible D match to TRBD1 (5 bases). Germline loops: CDR1 SGHTA, CDR2 FQGTGA. V shed 2 bases and J shed 8 bases, with 19 bases lying between them. The length of the CDR3 is 16 residues. The CDR3, as DNA: TGTGCCAGCAGCTTAGGGGCTAGGGGAACTTGGGATGAGCAGTTCTTC. Translation: CASSLGARGTWDEQFF.

V usage is TRBV7-2 and J usage is TRBJ1-5; D is ambiguous. The CDR3 extends over 13 amino acids. Trimming took off 1 base at V and 6 bases at J, with 7 bases between the two ends. The germline V gene has CDR1 SGHTA and CDR2 FQGNSA. The CDR3 sequence: CASSLGGSQPQHF. The CDR3 coding sequence is TGTGCCAGCAGCTTAGGGGGTAGTCAGCCCCAGCATTTT.

The chain couples TRBV6-6 to TRBJ2-2; the D is unclear. Germline V CDR1 and CDR2: MNHNY, SVGAGI (reference sequence). V was pared by 8 bases and J by 0 bases, with 10 bases between. There are 14 residues in the CDR3. Written as DNA, the CDR3 is TGTGCCAGCGTGAGAACCGCGAACACCGGGGAGCTGTTTTTT. Protein sequence: CASVRTANTGELFF.

A single count supports this clone. The rearrangement uses TRBV11-2 and TRBJ1-3; D call uncertain. The CDR3 sequence is 13 residues long. Germline values: CDR1 SGHAT, CDR2 FQNNGV. V shed 4 bases and J shed 7 bases, with 11 bases lying between them. CDR3 region: CASSSLDINTIYF. The CDR3 DNA reads TGTGCCAGCAGCTCCTTGGATATTAACACCATATATTTT. The whole variable domain, filled in from reference TRBV11-2 and TRBJ1-3, reads EAGVAQSPRYKIIEKRQSVAFWCNPISGHATLYWYQQILGQGPKLLIQFQNNGVVDDSQLPKDRFSAERLKGVDSTLKIQPAKLEDSAVYLCASSSLDINTIYFGEGSWLTVV.

This chain uses TRBV25-1 with TRBJ2-1; no definite D call. Trimming left V 4 bases short and J 11 bases short, with 9 bases between. Germline assignment: CDR1 MGHDK and CDR2 SYGVNS. This CDR3 spans 11 amino acids. In DNA, the CDR3 is TGTGCCAGCAGTGTCGTCTTTAAGCAGTTCTTC. It specifies CASSVVFKQFF.

This chain uses TRBV2 with TRBJ1-2; 7 nucleotides agree with TRBD1. Germline V CDR1 and CDR2: SNHLY, FYNNEI. The CDR3 consists of 15 residues. V shed 5 bases and J 5 bases; nucleotides not matched to a gene: 11. CDR3 nucleotide sequence: TGTGCCAGCAGTTCGCCTTCGACAGGGAAGTATGGCTACACCTTC. This gives the protein CASSSPSTGKYGYTF.

V usage is TRBV30 and J usage is TRBJ2-5; D is uncertain. Trimming stripped 3 bases from V and 2 bases from J, with 10 bases between. Per the germline V gene, CDR1 is GTSNPN and CDR2 is SVGIG (reference sequence). The CDR3 runs 13 residues. CDR3 residues: CAWRGLSQETQYF. CDR3 nucleotide sequence: TGTGCCTGGAGGGGCCTTTCTCAAGAGACCCAGTACTTC.

J is TRBJ2-1 and V is TRBV18, with 8 bases fitting TRBD2. The V segment lost 3 bases and the J segment 5 bases; nucleotides outside the gene matches: 6. Germline assignment: CDR1 KGHSH and CDR2 LQKENI. This CDR3 is built from 15 residues. In DNA, the CDR3 is TGTGCCAGCTCACCCGGCGGGGGGCGGAACAATGAGCAGTTCTTC. This encodes CASSPGGGRNNEQFF.

This chain uses TRBV7-3 with TRBJ1-1; unclear D gene. CDR3 length: 16 residues. Germline CDR1 SGHTA, CDR2 FQGTGA. Between the trimmed V and J ends, which lost 5 bases and 5 bases, there was a span of 21 bases. Here the CDR3 reads CASSPWLRDNTTEAFF. The CDR3, as DNA: TGTGCCAGCAGCCCCTGGCTGCGGGATAACACGACTGAAGCTTTCTTT.

Comments on this clone: This same CDR3 is encoded by further DNA sequences in the sample. V usage is TRBV6-1 and J usage is TRBJ1-1; no clear D gene. Germline lookup yields CDR1 MNHNS and CDR2 SASEGT. V lost 3 bases, J lost 1 base, and 6 bases lay in between. The CDR3 is 13 amino acids. The CDR3 spells CASSDRENTEAFF. CDR3 nucleotides: TGTGCCAGCAGTGACCGAGAGAACACTGAAGCTTTCTTT.

This sequence joins TRBV6-5 and TRBJ1-2; D gene uncertain. Trimming left V 2 bases short and J 8 bases short, with 15 bases between. The V gene's germline CDR1 is MNHEY and CDR2 SVGAGI. The CDR3 sequence is 14 residues long. CDR3 in DNA: TGTGCCAGCAGTTACGAATGGCGGGGTAGAGGCTACACCTTC. Translated: CASSYEWRGRGYTF.

The J gene is TRBJ2-1, the V gene TRBV19, with D possibly being TRBD2 (6 bases). Per germline, CDR1 LNHDA and CDR2 SQIVND (reference sequence). The V end was cut by 1 base, the J end by 2 bases, with 6 bases between. This CDR3 region has 14 residues. The CDR3 reads CASSIAGAYNEQFF. The CDR3, as DNA: TGTGCCAGTAGTATAGCGGGGGCCTACAATGAGCAGTTCTTC.

V is TRBV6-2 or TRBV6-3 and J is TRBJ2-7; D is uncertain. The germline V gene has CDR1 MNHEY and CDR2 SVGEGT. The CDR3 has 12 amino acids. V shed 6 bases and J shed 3 bases, with 9 bases lying between them. Here the CDR3 DNA reads TGTGCCAGCAGCAACAGAATCTACGAGCAGTACTTC. Its translation: CASSNRIYEQYF.

The chain employs TRBV28 and TRBJ2-7, with no clear D. The V and J ends lost 4 bases and 2 bases respectively, with 12 bases between them. The CDR3 has 14 residues. The germline gives CDR1 MDHEN, CDR2 SYDVKM. The CDR3 reads CASSSSTHTYEQYF. As DNA, the CDR3 is TGTGCCAGCAGTTCCAGTACACATACCTACGAGCAGTACTTC.

The CDR3 DNA is TGTGCCAGCAGCCCCGCCCGGCGGCCCTACAATGAGCAGTTCTTC. It encodes CASSPARRPYNEQFF. The gene calls are TRBV3-1 (or the pseudogene TRBV3-2) and TRBJ2-1; D remains unclear. The V end lost 4 bases, the J end lost 2 bases, and 12 bases lay between the germline ends. CDR3 length: 15 residues. CDR1 is LGHDT and CDR2 is YNNKEL in the germline V gene (reference sequence).

This clone has only one observation. V is TRBV11-2 and J is TRBJ2-1; TRBD2 agrees at 13 bases. J gave up 9 bases and V 1 base, and 12 bases lay outside the gene matches. Per the germline V gene, CDR1 is SGHAT and CDR2 is FQNNGV. The CDR3 is 18 residues long. The CDR3, as DNA: TGTGCCAGCAGCTTAGTCTCGGCACTAGCGGGAGGGGAAGTTGAGCAGTTCTTC. Its protein product is CASSLVSALAGGEVEQFF.

This clone occurred a few times. The CDR3 loop is CASTRGQGNYGYTF. The CDR3 region has the DNA TGTGCCAGCACCAGGGGACAGGGTAACTATGGCTACACCTTC. The genes are TRBV3-1 (or the pseudogene TRBV3-2) and TRBJ1-2, with 9 bases aligning to TRBD1. This CDR3 comprises 14 residues. The V gene end was trimmed by 7 bases and the J gene end by 1 base; junction bases not matched to a gene: 4. Germline-derived CDR1 and CDR2 are LGHDT and YNNKEL (reference sequence).

The chain joins TRBV6-1 to TRBJ2-7; D gene uncertain. The CDR3 totals 13 residues. Trimming cost V 2 bases and J 0 bases, with 5 bases left between them. Per the germline V gene, CDR1 is MNHNS and CDR2 is SASEGT. CDR3 sequence: CASSETISYEQYF. The CDR3 DNA reads as TGTGCCAGCAGTGAAACGATCTCCTACGAGCAGTACTTC.

This chain uses TRBV6-4 with TRBJ1-5; no firm D call. The CDR3 length is 17 residues. V was trimmed by 1 base and J by 5 bases, leaving 18 bases between them. The germline V gene encodes CDR1 MRHNA and CDR2 SNTAGT. The CDR3 bases are TGTGCCAGCAGTGACTTCATCTTGCATCGATGCGATCAGCCCCAGCATTTT. Protein sequence: CASSDFILHRCDQPQHF.

This chain joins TRBV7-2 and TRBJ1-3, with D hard to call. The V gene lost 4 bases and the J gene lost 5 bases, with 6 bases spanning the gap. Germline V lookup: CDR1 SGHTA, CDR2 FQGNSA. This CDR3 has 12 residues. The CDR3 loop reads CASSSSRNTIYF. CDR3 nucleotides: TGTGCCAGCAGCTCCTCCCGAAACACCATATATTTT.

The rearrangement links TRBV3-1 (or the pseudogene TRBV3-2) to TRBJ1-2, with D possibly matching TRBD1 (6 bases). The germline gives CDR1 LGHDT, CDR2 YNNKEL (reference sequence). V was trimmed by 1 base and J by 4 bases, leaving 22 bases between them. This CDR3 has 18 residues. DNA for the CDR3: TGTGCCAGCAGCCAAGTTAGGACAAGGTTCGACAGGCGCTATGGCTACACCTTC. This sequence encodes CASSQVRTRFDRRYGYTF.

The chain is built from TRBV5-6 and TRBJ1-2; D gene unclear. Deletions cut 4 bases from V and 8 bases from J, with 12 bases between. The CDR3 sequence is 12 residues long. CDR1 SGHDT and CDR2 YYEEEE come from the germline V gene. CDR3 DNA sequence: TGTGCCAGCAGCCGGCAGCGGTTGGGCTACACCTTC. Translating gives CASSRQRLGYTF.

This chain joins TRBV28 and TRBJ2-3; either TRBD1 or TRBD2 may supply D (7 bases each). Trimming removed 4 bases from V and 2 bases from J, with 13 bases in between. Germline values: CDR1 MDHEN, CDR2 SYDVKM. The CDR3 length is 15 residues. CDR3 nucleotide sequence: TGTGCCAGCAGTTCTCCAGGGGGGGACACAGATACGCAGTATTTT. Protein product: CASSSPGGDTDTQYF.

The chain recombines TRBV25-1 with TRBJ2-1; tentatively, D is TRBD2 (6 bases). Per germline, CDR1 MGHDK and CDR2 SYGVNS. CDR3 length: 16 amino acids. With 5 bases removed from V and 3 bases from J, the gap between germline ends came to 17 bases. The CDR3 region is CASSNPKWGDYNEQFF. CDR3 coding DNA: TGTGCCAGCAGTAACCCTAAGTGGGGGGACTACAATGAGCAGTTCTTC.

V is TRBV27 and J is TRBJ1-2; TRBD1 matches at 8 bases. In germline, CDR1 is MNHEY, CDR2 SMNVEV (reference sequence). The J segment lost 0 bases and the V segment lost 5 bases, leaving 8 bases of the junction unmatched. This CDR3 contains 16 residues. In DNA form, the CDR3 reads TGTGCCAGCAGTCAAACCCCAGGGGGCGCTAACTATGGCTACACCTTC. It is translated as CASSQTPGGANYGYTF.

J is TRBJ1-1 and V is TRBV27; D ambiguous. This CDR3 spans 14 amino acids. With 4 bases removed from V and 1 base from J, the gap between germline ends came to 10 bases. CDR1 and CDR2 from the germline V gene are MNHEY and SMNVEV (reference sequence). CDR3 loop: CASSYGSENTEAFF. The CDR3 nucleotides are TGTGCCAGCAGTTACGGCTCAGAGAACACTGAAGCTTTCTTT.